This entry lists 27 T cell receptor beta chains sequenced from one sample in a study of blood T cell repertoires in COVID-19 (dated by TCRdb to the early 2020s). The library was generated by the immunoSEQ multiplex PCR assay. This is the immuneACCESS table as TCRdb keeps it, with only in-frame sequences that have V and J called. A part of the clones is gone; compared with another copy, unresolved V genes explain less than half, and the rest is unexplained. The sample table records 60,000 to 90,000 clones; more than 60% of these occur just once. The ten biggest clones cover over 20% of the sample. Specimen: peripheral blood. The receptors here all came from a man in his sixties with acute or convalescent COVID-19.

The table lists this clone with a few counts. The V call is TRBV6-1, the J call TRBJ2-1; TRBD2 might be the D (6 bases). CDR3 length: 16 amino acids. Trimming pared 2 bases from V and 3 bases from J, leaving 14 bases between. In germline, CDR1 is MNHNS, CDR2 SASEGT. The CDR3 nucleotides are TGTGCCAGCAGTGAACATCGGGCGGGGAGCTACAATGAGCAGTTCTTC. Amino acid sequence: CASSEHRAGSYNEQFF.

Only a few counts were recorded for this clone. The chain links TRBV4-1 to TRBJ1-4; D unresolved. There are 17 residues in the CDR3. V was pared by 0 bases and J by 0 bases, with 11 bases between. CDR1 is MGHRA, CDR2 YSYEKL, per germline. CDR3 sequence (DNA): TGCGCCAGCAGCCAAGAAAAGACTTGGGCAACTAATGAAAAACTGTTTTTT. This gives the protein CASSQEKTWATNEKLFF.

This clone came up once. The chain employs TRBV27 and TRBJ2-3, with TRBD1 matching over 11 bases. Germline V CDR1 and CDR2: MNHEY, SMNVEV (reference sequence). Losses at the gene ends were 5 bases for V and 2 bases for J; bases not matched to a gene: 9. CDR3 size: 17 residues. The CDR3 bases are TGTGCCAGCAGTCCGCTCCGGACAGGGGGCCACACAGATACGCAGTATTTT. Protein sequence: CASSPLRTGGHTDTQYF.

This clone has a single count. The chain joins TRBV9 to TRBJ2-1, with TRBD2 matching 9 bases. Germline V gene sequence: CDR1 SGDLS, CDR2 YYNGEE. V was clipped by 4 bases and J by 8 bases; unmatched bases: 7. The CDR3 is 14 amino acids. CDR3 sequence reads: CASSRSGGNDEQFF. The CDR3 DNA reads as TGTGCCAGCAGCCGTAGCGGGGGTAACGATGAGCAGTTCTTC.

The chain links TRBV18 to TRBJ2-5, with 9 bases that match TRBD2. V lost 3 bases, J lost 9 bases, and 14 bases stayed unmatched. The CDR3 runs 16 residues. The V gene's germline CDR1 is KGHSH and CDR2 LQKENI. Written as DNA, the CDR3 is TGTGCCAGCTCACCGGGGGGACTAGCTGACAGAGGGGCCCAGTACTTC. Amino acids: CASSPGGLADRGAQYF.

This clone came up once. The chain combines TRBV29-1 with TRBJ2-5; D might be TRBD2 (6 bases). CDR3 size: 14 residues. Germline V gene data show CDR1 as SQVTM and CDR2 as ANQGSEA. The V gene lost 4 bases and the J gene lost 5 bases, with 17 bases spanning the gap. CDR3 residues: CSVGETSPGETQYF. The CDR3 DNA reads TGCAGCGTTGGGGAGACTAGTCCAGGGGAGACCCAGTACTTC.

This chain connects TRBV19 to TRBJ1-4, with 7 positions matching TRBD1. There are 13 residues in the CDR3. Germline assignment: CDR1 LNHDA and CDR2 SQIVND (reference sequence). Unmatched junction bases numbered 9, after V lost 9 bases and J lost 8 bases. Written as DNA, the CDR3 is TGTGCCAGCTCAGGGACAGAAGTAGAAAAACTGTTTTTT. This sequence encodes CASSGTEVEKLFF. The full variable domain, completed using reference TRBV19 and TRBJ1-4, is DGGITQSPKYLFRKEGQNVTLSCEQNLNHDAMYWYRQDPGQGLRLIYYSQIVNDFQKGDIAEGYSVSREKKESFPLTVTSAQKNPTAFYLCASSGTEVEKLFFGSGTQLSVL.

This clone was observed a few times. The chain combines TRBV7-8 with TRBJ2-7; 10 bases agree with TRBD1. V was pared by 5 bases and J by 4 bases, with 5 bases of the junction left unmatched. Germline V CDR1 and CDR2: SGHVS, FQNEAQ. The CDR3 consists of 14 residues. CDR3 sequence: CASSLPGQGYEQYV. The CDR3 DNA reads TGTGCCAGCAGCCTCCCGGGACAGGGGTACGAGCAGTACGTC.

The V call is TRBV10-3, the J call TRBJ2-3; no clear D. Per germline, CDR1 ENHRY and CDR2 SYGVKD. The CDR3 totals 14 residues. V lost 2 bases to trimming and J lost 0 bases, with 6 bases between them. CDR3 in amino acids: CAISESTSTDTQYF. CDR3 in DNA: TGTGCCATCAGTGAGAGTACTAGCACAGATACGCAGTATTTT.

This sequence joins TRBV5-1 and TRBJ1-4; D is unresolved. CDR3 length equals 13 residues. Trimming took 7 bases from V and 6 from J, leaving 13 bases between them. CDR1 and CDR2 from the germline V gene are SGHRS and YFSETQ. CDR3 coding DNA: TGCGCCAGCCGAGCAGAGGGCTATGAAAAACTGTTTTTT. Protein sequence: CASRAEGYEKLFF.

The chain carries TRBV10-1 and TRBJ2-1; D not certain. Between the trimmed V and J ends, which lost 0 bases and 7 bases, there was a span of 7 bases. In germline, CDR1 is WNHNN, CDR2 SYGVQD (reference sequence). The CDR3 has 13 amino acids. CDR3 sequence reads: CASSESRVNEQFF. CDR3 nucleotides: TGCGCCAGCAGTGAGTCTCGAGTAAATGAGCAGTTCTTC.

The CDR3 loop is CASTLSGQGNSPLHF. The CDR3 nucleotides read TGTGCCAGTACCCTATCGGGACAGGGGAATTCACCCCTCCACTTT. The genes are TRBV19 and TRBJ1-6, with TRBD1 identical over 10 bases. This CDR3 contains 15 residues. Germline values: CDR1 LNHDA, CDR2 SQIVND (reference sequence). The V segment lost 7 bases and the J segment 7 bases; nucleotides outside the gene matches: 7. Complete variable domain (other parts from reference TRBV19 and TRBJ1-6): DGGITQSPKYLFRKEGQNVTLSCEQNLNHDAMYWYRQDPGQGLRLIYYSQIVNDFQKGDIAEGYSVSREKKESFPLTVTSAQKNPTAFYLCASTLSGQGNSPLHFGNGTRLTVT.

J is TRBJ2-1 and V is TRBV5-1; 11 bases match TRBD1. The CDR3 consists of 15 residues. The ends lost 3 bases at V and 7 bases at J; junction bases unmatched: 6. Germline V gene data show CDR1 as SGHRS and CDR2 as YFSETQ. In DNA form, the CDR3 reads TGCGCCAGCAGCTCCGGGACAGGGGGTTTTAATGAGCAGTTCTTC. Amino acids: CASSSGTGGFNEQFF.

V usage is TRBV5-1 and J usage is TRBJ2-1, with D tentatively TRBD2 (6 bases). The CDR3 is 16 amino acids. V shed 3 bases and J shed 0 bases, with 13 bases lying between them. Germline CDR1 and CDR2: SGHRS and YFSETQ. CDR3 in amino acids: CASSWGLPSSYNEQFF. CDR3 sequence (DNA): TGCGCCAGCAGCTGGGGACTCCCAAGCTCCTACAATGAGCAGTTCTTC. The full variable domain, completed using reference TRBV5-1 and TRBJ2-1, is KAGVTQTPRYLIKTRGQQVTLSCSPISGHRSVSWYQQTPGQGLQFLFEYFSETQRNKGNFPGRFSGRQFSNSRSEMNVSTLELGDSALYLCASSWGLPSSYNEQFFGPGTRLTVL.

The sample holds a few counts of this clone. The genes are TRBV5-1 and TRBJ2-1; 11 bases agree with TRBD1. The CDR3 runs to 13 residues. CDR1 is SGHRS and CDR2 is YFSETQ in the germline V gene. Trimming took 3 bases from V and 8 from J; bases not matched to a gene: 1. CDR3 residues: CASSWDRGYEQFF. CDR3 DNA sequence: TGCGCCAGCAGCTGGGACAGGGGGTATGAGCAGTTCTTC. The complete variable domain, with remaining parts taken from reference TRBV5-1 and TRBJ2-1, reads KAGVTQTPRYLIKTRGQQVTLSCSPISGHRSVSWYQQTPGQGLQFLFEYFSETQRNKGNFPGRFSGRQFSNSRSEMNVSTLELGDSALYLCASSWDRGYEQFFGPGTRLTVL.

The chain links TRBV7-9 to TRBJ2-7; 11 bases agree with TRBD1. CDR3 length: 15 amino acids. Germline CDR1 is SEHNR and CDR2 is FQNEAQ (reference sequence). The J segment lost 5 bases and the V segment lost 5 bases, leaving 8 bases of the junction unmatched. The DNA for the CDR3 is TGTGCCAGCAGCAACCTGGGACAGGGGGACGACGAGCAGTACGTC. Translated: CASSNLGQGDDEQYV.

The V gene is TRBV5-6, the J gene TRBJ1-3; D is perhaps TRBD1 (6 bases). The V end was cut by 4 bases, the J end by 8 bases, with 16 bases between. The germline V gene encodes CDR1 SGHDT and CDR2 YYEEEE. The CDR3 extends over 14 amino acids. CDR3 nucleotides: TGTGCCAGCAGCGTCGACAGGCCCCTTTACACCATATATTTT. This sequence encodes CASSVDRPLYTIYF.

V and J are TRBV2 and TRBJ1-3; 9 positions match TRBD1. V shed 3 bases, J shed 0 bases, and the junction held 3 bases outside the gene matches. CDR3 length equals 16 residues. CDR1 SNHLY and CDR2 FYNNEI come from the germline V gene. The CDR3 DNA reads as TGTGCCAGCAGTGAGGCGACAGGGGGCTCTGGAAACACCATATATTTT. Its protein is CASSEATGGSGNTIYF.

This chain connects TRBV11-2 to TRBJ2-3; no firm D call. CDR1 SGHAT and CDR2 FQNNGV come from the germline V gene. The germline V and J ends were trimmed by 2 bases and 2 bases, with 14 bases remaining between them. The CDR3 loop spans 16 amino acids. In DNA, the CDR3 is TGTGCCAGCAGCTTAATTGCGGCAATTACCACAGATACGCAGTATTTT. Its translation: CASSLIAAITTDTQYF.

The chain employs TRBV19 and TRBJ1-1; D possibly corresponds to TRBD1 (6 bases). The CDR3 runs to 14 residues. V lost 6 bases, J lost 8 bases, and 19 bases lay in between. Germline CDR1 LNHDA, CDR2 SQIVND (reference sequence). This CDR3 reads CASRPQDSNIEAFF. The CDR3 nucleotides read TGTGCCAGTAGGCCGCAGGACAGCAACATAGAAGCTTTCTTT.

J is TRBJ1-2 and V is TRBV3-1 (or the pseudogene TRBV3-2), with TRBD1 as a possible D gene (5 bases). There are 15 residues in the CDR3. CDR1 LGHDT and CDR2 YNNKEL come from the germline V gene (reference sequence). V gave up 0 bases and J gave up 6 bases, with 14 bases separating them. For the CDR3, the DNA is TGTGCCAGCAGCCAAGATGGGGCCTCCGGCGATGGCTACACCTTC. It specifies CASSQDGASGDGYTF.

The chain uses TRBV12-3 or TRBV12-4 and TRBJ2-1; 7 positions agree with TRBD2. The V and J ends lost 6 bases and 7 bases, in that order; junction bases with no gene match: 6. This CDR3 has 13 residues. The CDR3 nucleotides are TGTGCCAGCAGCCAATTGCGGGAGAATGAGCAGTTCTTC. Protein: CASSQLRENEQFF.

The chain joins TRBV28 to TRBJ2-1; 7 nucleotides agree with TRBD2. CDR1 is MDHEN and CDR2 is SYDVKM in the germline V gene. V trimming: 6 bases; J trimming: 7 bases; junction bases outside the gene matches: 9. This CDR3 contains 14 residues. CDR3 nucleotide sequence: TGTGCCAGCAGGGCTAGCGGTACCAAAAATGAGCAGTTCTTC. It encodes CASRASGTKNEQFF.

About this clone: The germline gene is not matched at one end of the junction; a read error may be the cause. This same CDR3 is encoded by further DNA sequences in the sample. J is TRBJ2-5 and V is TRBV7-8; 7 bases fit TRBD2. The CDR3 has 16 residues. CDR1 is SGHVS, CDR2 FQNEAQ, per germline. CDR3 residues: CASCFGWGGSQETQYF. In DNA form, the CDR3 reads TGTGCCAGCTGCTTTGGGTGGGGGGGGTCCCAAGAGACCCAGTACTTC. Based on the CDR3 plus reference TRBV7-8 and TRBJ2-5, the full variable domain is GAGVSQSPRYKVAKRGQDVALRCDPISGHVSLFWYQQALGQGPEFLTYFQNEAQLDKSGLPSDRFFAERPEGSVSTLKIQRTQQEDSAVYLCASCFGWGGSQETQYFGPGTRLLVL.

DNA of the CDR3: TGTGCCATCAATGGAGGACAGGGGAACACTGAAGCTTTCTTT. Translation gives CAINGGQGNTEAFF. This chain connects TRBV10-3 to TRBJ1-1; 8 nucleotides agree with TRBD1. With V trimmed by 7 bases and J by 1 base, 5 bases remained unmatched. Per the germline V gene, CDR1 is ENHRY and CDR2 is SYGVKD. This CDR3 is built from 14 residues.

The chain carries TRBV19 and TRBJ1-5; weak D call: TRBD1 (6 bases). This CDR3 region has 15 residues. V lost 5 bases and J 8 bases, leaving 19 bases between the germline ends. Germline CDR1 reads LNHDA; CDR2 reads SQIVND (reference sequence). The chain's CDR3 is CASSAPAQGVEPQHF. For the CDR3, the DNA is TGTGCCAGTAGTGCGCCAGCACAGGGCGTGGAGCCCCAGCATTTT.

The chain employs TRBV27 and TRBJ2-3; no clear D gene. With 4 bases removed from V and 5 bases from J, the gap between germline ends came to 7 bases. From germline, CDR1 is MNHEY and CDR2 SMNVEV (reference sequence). The CDR3 consists of 12 residues. The chain's CDR3 is CASSYSQDTQYF. The CDR3 bases are TGTGCCAGCAGTTACTCCCAAGATACGCAGTATTTT.